This entry lists 6 T cell receptor beta chains sequenced from one sample in a study of metastatic and nonmetastatic thyroid tumors. TCRdb re-clonotyped the PCR reads via MiXCR. The data hold about 12,000 clones, with 25% to 40% observed a single time. Ahead of thyroid surgery, no patient had received treatment of any kind. The sample was tumor tissue. The receptors here all came from a female donor with papillary thyroid cancer or a benign thyroid nodule (not recorded which). Some clones in this sample may be carry-over from other donors' samples.

The J gene is TRBJ1-1, the V gene TRBV18; D is possibly TRBD1 (5 bases). CDR1 KGHSH and CDR2 LQKENI come from the germline V gene. Trimming took off 3 bases at V and 3 bases at J, with 11 bases between the two ends. The length of the CDR3 is 14 residues. Here the CDR3 reads CASSPKGTDTEAFF. In nucleotides, the CDR3 is TGTGCCAGCTCACCGAAGGGGACTGACACTGAAGCTTTCTTT.

This clone was counted ten times or more. V gene TRBV3-1 combines with J gene TRBJ2-3; unclear D gene. Trimming cost V 2 bases and J 1 base, with 7 bases left between them. The CDR3 sequence is 14 residues long. From germline, CDR1 is LGHDT and CDR2 YNNKEL (reference sequence). This chain's CDR3 is CASSQSRGTDTQYF. Written as DNA, the CDR3 is TGTGCCAGCAGCCAATCAAGGGGCACAGATACGCAGTATTTT.

By share, this clone ranks as medium-sized. Written as DNA, the CDR3 is TGTGCCAGCAGCCCCGACAGGGTCCCTGATAACTATGGCTACACCTTC. As protein: CASSPDRVPDNYGYTF. The chain has TRBV12-3 or TRBV12-4 and TRBJ1-2, with 7 bases fitting TRBD1. The V gene end was trimmed by 6 bases and the J gene end by 1 base; junction bases not matched to a gene: 11. The CDR3 spans 16 residues.

This rearrangement joins TRBV28 to TRBJ2-2, with D possibly being TRBD1 or TRBD2 (5 bases each). The CDR3 runs 13 residues. Germline V CDR1 and CDR2: MDHEN, SYDVKM. The V gene lost 5 bases and the J gene lost 7 bases, with 11 bases spanning the gap. The CDR3 coding sequence is TGTGCCAGCAGTGGGGACGGACTCGGGGAGCTGTTTTTT. It encodes CASSGDGLGELFF.

This chain joins TRBV20-1 and TRBJ1-2; D possibly corresponds to TRBD1 (5 bases). The CDR3 has 13 residues. V was clipped by 0 bases and J by 3 bases, with 8 bases between them. Germline V gene data show CDR1 as DFQATT and CDR2 as SNEGSKA (reference sequence). The CDR3 coding sequence is TGCAGTGCTAGAGATCAGACAGACTATGGCTACACCTTC. Its protein is CSARDQTDYGYTF.

By share of the sample, this clone is medium-sized (0.01 to 0.1%). The CDR3 DNA sequence: TGTGCCAGCATAGGTCGGGGAGGGAACAATGAGCAGTTCTTC. It codes for CASIGRGGNNEQFF. V gene TRBV6-1 combines with J gene TRBJ2-1; 7 bases are a match to TRBD2. The CDR3 has 14 amino acids. V trimming: 7 bases; J trimming: 5 bases; junction bases outside the gene matches: 8. Germline assignment: CDR1 MNHNS and CDR2 SASEGT.